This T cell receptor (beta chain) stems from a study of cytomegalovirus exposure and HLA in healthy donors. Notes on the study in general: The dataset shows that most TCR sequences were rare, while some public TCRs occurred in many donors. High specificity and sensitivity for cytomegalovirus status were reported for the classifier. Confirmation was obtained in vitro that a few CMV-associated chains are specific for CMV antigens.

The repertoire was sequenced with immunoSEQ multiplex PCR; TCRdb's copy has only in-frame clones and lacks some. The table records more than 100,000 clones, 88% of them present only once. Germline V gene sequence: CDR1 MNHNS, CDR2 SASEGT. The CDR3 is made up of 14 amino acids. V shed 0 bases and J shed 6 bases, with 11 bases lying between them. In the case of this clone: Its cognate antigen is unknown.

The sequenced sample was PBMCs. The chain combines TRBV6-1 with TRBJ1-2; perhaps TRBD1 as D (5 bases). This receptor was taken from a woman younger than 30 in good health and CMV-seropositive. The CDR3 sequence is CASSEAGVVDGYTF. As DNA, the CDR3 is TGTGCCAGCAGTGAAGCAGGGGTGGTGGATGGCTACACCTTC.